This TCR beta chain comes out of a study of blood T cell repertoires in COVID-19. Study background: Acute and convalescent COVID-19 specimens originated in the United States, Italy and Spain. PBMCs, B-cell-depleted T cells, or T cells were the source of the cDNA or gDNA that made up the material.

Cohort assignment relied on participant-reported clinical history. The method was immunoSEQ multiplex PCR; TCRdb's version includes in-frame clones alone and lacks a portion of them. The sample records roughly 260,000 clones, roughly nine tenths being singletons. CDR3 length equals 18 residues. Trimming took 0 bases from V and 2 from J, leaving 17 bases between them. This clone was seen only once. The specimen was PBMCs or T cells enriched from blood (not recorded which). The rearrangement links TRBV6-7 to TRBJ1-3; D gene uncertain. TRBV6-7 is annotated as an ORF whose role is uncertain. The clonotype was recovered from a human donor in a cohort exposed to, infected with or recovered from COVID-19 (not recorded which). The donor label of this sample is uncertain. This CDR3 reads CASSYSPRVWSAGNTIYF. CDR3 in DNA: TGTGCCAGCAGTTACTCGCCACGGGTTTGGAGCGCTGGAAACACCATATATTTT.